These T cell receptor beta chains were read from a single sample in a study of cytomegalovirus exposure and HLA in healthy donors. The data were produced by immunoSEQ multiplex PCR, yet TCRdb's version contains in-frame clones alone and is incomplete. The table includes approximately 290,000 clones, about 80% detected once. Input material: PBMCs. The receptors shown here come from a girl aged 2 to 10 in good health and CMV-seronegative. Both conserved end residues are part of each CDR3. A D gene is named only where the DNA matches it firmly. Clone sizes are given selectively: once, few, many, or a class where the clone is expanded.

J | D | V | size | CDR3 | DNA
TRBJ2-5 | TRBD1 | TRBV7-3 | few | CASSLTGQGETQYF | TGTGCCAGCAGCTTAACGGGACAGGGAGAGACCCAGTACTTC
TRBJ2-1 | . | TRBV28 | few | CASSSDSLGYNEQFF | TGTGCCAGCAGCTCGGACAGCCTTGGGTACAATGAGCAGTTCTTC
TRBJ2-7 | . | TRBV5-8 | . | CASSLEKLQGVNEQYF | TGTGCCAGCAGCTTGGAGAAACTACAAGGGGTCAACGAGCAGTACTTC
TRBJ2-1 | . | TRBV11-2 | . | CASSFQGEAYNEQFF | TGTGCCAGCAGCTTTCAGGGGGAGGCTTACAATGAGCAGTTCTTC
TRBJ2-1 | TRBD2 | TRBV9 | . | CASSVGASGESYNEQFF | TGTGCCAGCAGCGTAGGGGCTAGCGGGGAATCCTACAATGAGCAGTTCTTC
TRBJ2-5 | . | TRBV7-9 | once | CSSSLRDNQETQYF | TGTTCCAGCAGCTTAAGGGACAACCAAGAGACCCAGTACTTC
TRBJ1-1 | TRBD1 | TRBV18 | . | CASSPRTDRDEAFF | TGTGCCAGCTCACCACGTACTGACAGGGATGAAGCTTTCTTT
TRBJ2-1 | . | TRBV9 | . | CASSVAVGASYNEQFF | TGTGCCAGCAGCGTAGCCGTAGGGGCCTCCTACAATGAGCAGTTCTTC
TRBJ2-5 | . | TRBV9 | . | CASSVGGLGDF | TGTGCCAGCAGCGTAGGGGGACTGGGGGACTTC
TRBJ1-1 | TRBD1 | TRBV19 | . | CASSIGKTQGNRDTEAFF | TGTGCCAGTAGTATAGGAAAAACACAGGGGAATAGGGACACTGAAGCTTTCTTT
TRBJ1-2 | . | TRBV6-5 | few | CASSYVNNYGYTF | TGTGCCAGCAGTTACGTAAATAACTATGGCTACACCTTC
TRBJ2-7 | . | TRBV13 | once | CASSLVTGEQYF | TGTGCCAGCAGCTTAGTGACAGGCGAGCAGTACTTC
TRBJ1-4 | TRBD1 | TRBV28 | few | CASSLYPQGGEGLEKLFF | TGTGCCAGCAGTTTATATCCTCAAGGGGGCGAGGGGTTGGAAAAACTGTTTTTT
TRBJ2-3 | TRBD2 | TRBV10-2 | . | CASAGTGGPFTDTQYF | TGCGCCAGCGCGGGAACGGGAGGGCCGTTCACAGATACGCAGTATTTT
TRBJ1-5 | . | TRBV4-2 | . | CASSQASGSGQPQHF | TGTGCCAGCAGCCAGGCTTCAGGGTCAGGTCAGCCCCAGCATTTT
TRBJ2-7 | TRBD2 | TRBV7-9 | . | CASSVTLAGAYEQYF | TGTGCCAGCAGCGTGACACTAGCGGGAGCCTACGAGCAGTACTTC
TRBJ2-3 | . | TRBV28 | . | CASSPHWRGADTQYF | TGTGCCAGCAGTCCCCACTGGCGGGGCGCAGATACGCAGTATTTT
TRBJ1-2 | . | TRBV10-2 | few | CASSEGIAADYGYTF | TGCGCCAGCAGTGAGGGTATAGCGGCCGACTATGGCTACACCTTC
TRBJ1-4 | TRBD1 | TRBV28 | . | CASGTGGKLFF | TGTGCCAGCGGGACAGGGGGAAAACTGTTTTTT
TRBJ2-3 | TRBD1 | TRBV7-2 | few | CASSTHRGSRADTQYF | TGTGCCAGCAGCACCCACAGGGGGAGTCGTGCAGATACGCAGTATTTT
TRBJ2-1 | TRBD2 | TRBV5-4 | . | CASSLLAGGYNEQFF | TGTGCCAGCAGCTTACTGGCGGGAGGTTACAATGAGCAGTTCTTC
TRBJ2-6 | TRBD1 | TRBV18 | . | CASSPGTGTGANVLTF | TGTGCCAGCTCACCCGGGACAGGGACTGGGGCCAACGTCCTGACTTTC
TRBJ1-6 | . | TRBV6-4 | . | CASSEQGAGLNSPLHF | TGTGCCAGCAGTGAGCAAGGGGCCGGGCTAAATTCACCCCTCCACTTT
TRBJ2-3 | . | TRBV9 | once | CASSDPQDRGSTDTQYF | TGTGCCAGCAGCGACCCCCAGGACAGAGGGAGCACAGATACGCAGTATTTT
TRBJ1-5 | . | TRBV15 | . | CATSSRHNYQPQHF | TGTGCCACCAGCAGCAGACACAATTATCAGCCCCAGCATTTT
TRBJ2-3 | TRBD2 | TRBV30 | once | CASQRGGSSLPSTDTQYF | TGTGCCTCCCAACGGGGGGGGAGCAGCCTTCCTAGCACAGATACGCAGTATTTT
TRBJ2-1 | . | TRBV7-3 | . | CASSLPGEPYRSKAGRSNEQFF | TGTGCCAGCAGCTTGCCAGGCGAGCCTTATCGCTCAAAGGCAGGAAGAAGCAATGAGCAGTTCTTC
TRBJ2-1 | TRBD2 | TRBV7-9 | . | CASSPRGGRDWEQFF | TGTGCCAGCAGCCCAAGGGGCGGGAGGGATTGGGAGCAGTTCTTC